These 3 T cell receptor beta chains originate from one sample sequenced in a study of cytomegalovirus exposure and HLA in healthy donors. The PCR contained 60 Vbeta and 13 Jbeta primers. Here immunoSEQ multiplex PCR was the method, and the copy in TCRdb shows in-frame clones only, minus some. Of around 190,000 clones in the sample, roughly four fifths are singletons; the top ten hold around 1.9%. Sequencing input: PBMCs. All receptors come from a man younger than 35 in good health and CMV-seronegative.

The J gene is TRBJ2-1, the V gene TRBV10-3; TRBD1 matches at 7 bases. This CDR3 comprises 15 residues. V gave up 10 bases and J gave up 6 bases; unmatched junction bases: 15. Looked up from germline, CDR1 is ENHRY and CDR2 is SYGVKD. The CDR3 DNA follows: TGTGCCACCCTCATACCTCATACAGGGGTCAATGAGCAGTTCTTC. Protein: CATLIPHTGVNEQFF.

The chain joins TRBV28 to TRBJ2-5; 9 bases fit TRBD2. From germline, CDR1 is MDHEN and CDR2 SYDVKM. V gave up 6 bases and J gave up 3 bases; unmatched junction bases: 5. The CDR3 spans 14 residues. The CDR3 DNA reads TGTGCCAGCAGCCACCGACTAGCGGAAGAGACCCAGTACTTC. Translating gives CASSHRLAEETQYF. Full variable domain (missing parts from reference TRBV28 and TRBJ2-5): DVKVTQSSRYLVKRTGEKVFLECVQDMDHENMFWYRQDPGLGLRLIYFSYDVKMKEKGDIPEGYSVSREKKERFSLILESASTNQTSMYLCASSHRLAEETQYFGPGTRLLVL.

The chain uses TRBV10-2 and TRBJ2-5, with a weak D call TRBD1 (6 bases). Germline V gene lookup returns CDR1 WSHSY and CDR2 SAAADI. V was clipped by 4 bases and J by 2 bases, with 14 bases between them. This CDR3 is 15 amino acids long. CDR3 DNA sequence: TGCGCCAGCAGTGGTGGCAGGGGTCGTCAAGAGACCCAGTACTTC. This sequence encodes CASSGGRGRQETQYF.